Shown below are 5 T cell receptor beta chains from a single sample sequenced in a study of OX40 agonist ivuxolimab in advanced cancers. Produced via immunoSEQ multiplex PCR; TCRdb's table is partial and in-frame only. Of about 58,000 clones in the sample, 70% to 90% were seen once. The sample here was CD4+ or CD8+ T cells sorted from blood, taken in a trial of the OX40 agonist ivuxolimab. The receptors were sampled from an adult with an advanced solid tumor such as melanoma, head and neck, liver or kidney cancer.

This clone appeared once. The V gene is TRBV5-4, the J gene TRBJ1-5; TRBD1 is a possible D gene (5 bases). The germline V and J ends were trimmed by 2 bases and 0 bases, with 6 bases remaining between them. Germline assignment: CDR1 SGHNT and CDR2 YYREEE (reference sequence). This CDR3 contains 14 residues. The CDR3 here is CASSLRGSNQPQHF. The CDR3 bases are TGTGCCAGCAGCTTAAGGGGTAGCAATCAGCCCCAGCATTTT.

The chain links TRBV27 to TRBJ2-3; 7 bases line up with TRBD2. V was clipped by 4 bases and J by 2 bases; unmatched bases: 9. The CDR3 has 16 residues. CDR1 and CDR2 from the germline V gene are MNHEY and SMNVEV (reference sequence). The CDR3 protein is CASSSPFGRNTDTQYF. The CDR3 nucleotides are TGTGCCAGCAGTTCACCTTTCGGGAGGAACACAGATACGCAGTATTTT.

The chain carries TRBV2 and TRBJ2-5; D may correspond to TRBD1 or TRBD2 (5 bases each). The CDR3 loop spans 14 amino acids. In germline, CDR1 is SNHLY, CDR2 FYNNEI. V was clipped by 6 bases and J by 1 base, with 12 bases between them. This CDR3 is CASRGTGGQETQYF. CDR3 nucleotide sequence: TGTGCCAGCAGGGGGACGGGCGGCCAAGAGACCCAGTACTTC.

The J gene is TRBJ1-2, the V gene TRBV4-1; maybe TRBD1 (5 bases). Trimming took 0 bases from V and 4 from J, leaving 12 bases between them. The CDR3 contains 15 residues. Germline V gene sequence: CDR1 MGHRA, CDR2 YSYEKL. The CDR3 nucleotides read TGCGCCAGCAGCCAAGATAGTTCAGGGCCCTATGGCTACACCTTC. It specifies CASSQDSSGPYGYTF.

This chain uses TRBV28 with TRBJ2-2; 7 positions match TRBD1. Germline lookup yields CDR1 MDHEN and CDR2 SYDVKM. The CDR3 runs to 15 residues. V lost 6 bases, J lost 6 bases, and 10 bases stayed unmatched. In DNA, the CDR3 is TGTGCCAGCAGCCCCGAGAAGGGGGCCGCCGGGGAGCTGTTTTTT. Translating it yields CASSPEKGAAGELFF. The variable domain in full, with the rest retrieved from reference TRBV28 and TRBJ2-2, is DVKVTQSSRYLVKRTGEKVFLECVQDMDHENMFWYRQDPGLGLRLIYFSYDVKMKEKGDIPEGYSVSREKKERFSLILESASTNQTSMYLCASSPEKGAAGELFFGEGSRLTVL.